The text below deals with one T cell receptor beta chain. The antigen is not known. The data derive from a study of beta chain features in type 1 diabetes. CDR3 size: 13 residues. Deletions cut 5 bases from V and 7 bases from J, with 14 bases between. Germline V gives CDR1 KGHSH, CDR2 LQKENI. cDNA synthesis used the whole RNA isolate, giving expressed TCRB sequences. The table came from immunoSEQ multiplex PCR; TCRdb's copy has only in-frame clones and leaves some out. Of roughly 150,000 clones listed, around 10% are singletons. Study outcomes and limitations: Type 1 diabetes patients showed a moderate but significant shortening of TCRB CDR3s in all four CD4+ subsets.

The sequenced sample consisted of central memory CD4+ T cells from blood. The receptor was derived from a man aged 18-30 years in good health. The chain couples TRBV18 to TRBJ1-2, with D possibly being TRBD1 (6 bases). The CDR3 nucleotides read TGTGCCAGCTCAGCGGACAGCTTTGGTGGCTACACCTTC. It yields the protein CASSADSFGGYTF.